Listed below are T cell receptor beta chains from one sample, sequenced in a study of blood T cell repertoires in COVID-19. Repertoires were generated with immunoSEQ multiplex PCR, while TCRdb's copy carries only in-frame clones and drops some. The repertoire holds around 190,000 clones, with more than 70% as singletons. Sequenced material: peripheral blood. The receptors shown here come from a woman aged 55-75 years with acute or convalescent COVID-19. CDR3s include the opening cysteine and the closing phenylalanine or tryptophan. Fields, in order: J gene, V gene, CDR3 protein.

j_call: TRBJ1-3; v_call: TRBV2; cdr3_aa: CASSEAWAGLGSGNTIYF
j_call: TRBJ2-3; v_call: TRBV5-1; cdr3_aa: CASSPTKKPSDTQYF
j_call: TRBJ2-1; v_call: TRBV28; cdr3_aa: CASRLPAGQPKENEQFF
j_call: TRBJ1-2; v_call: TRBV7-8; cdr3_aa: CASSLGPPGQGLYGYTF
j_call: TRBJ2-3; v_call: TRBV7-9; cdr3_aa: CASSFSGSGADTQYF
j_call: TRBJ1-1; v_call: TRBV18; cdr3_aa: CASSEGTGGGEAFF
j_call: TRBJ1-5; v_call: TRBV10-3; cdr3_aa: CASAGTGGDNQPQHF
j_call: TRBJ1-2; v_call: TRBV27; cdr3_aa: CASTPSGTASGYTF
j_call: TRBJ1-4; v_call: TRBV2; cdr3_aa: CASSERDRVNEKLFF
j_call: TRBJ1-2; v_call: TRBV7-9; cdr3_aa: CASSLQSYGYTF
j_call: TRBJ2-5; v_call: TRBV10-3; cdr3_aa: CAISEKGIETQYF
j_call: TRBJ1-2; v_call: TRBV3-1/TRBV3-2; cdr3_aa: CASSQDGGSGYTF
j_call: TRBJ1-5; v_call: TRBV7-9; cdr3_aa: CASSPDGGSNQPQHF
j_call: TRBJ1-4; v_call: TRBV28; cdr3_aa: CASSFPGRQEKLFF
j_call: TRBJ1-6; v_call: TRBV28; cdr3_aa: CASSFSRGSYNSPLHF
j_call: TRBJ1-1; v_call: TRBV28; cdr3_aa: CASSLSLRGTAFF
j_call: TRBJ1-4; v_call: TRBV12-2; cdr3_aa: CASRLVGHRRLFF
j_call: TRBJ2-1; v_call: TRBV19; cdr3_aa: CASSAVTSGSYNEQFF
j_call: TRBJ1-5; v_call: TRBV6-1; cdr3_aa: CASSEPGQRNQPQHF
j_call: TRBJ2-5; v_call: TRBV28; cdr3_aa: CASSLGGGARETQYF
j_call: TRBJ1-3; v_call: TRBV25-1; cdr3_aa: CASSDWGEGNTIYF
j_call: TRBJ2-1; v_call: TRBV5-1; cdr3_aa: CASSSRGTSLYEQFF
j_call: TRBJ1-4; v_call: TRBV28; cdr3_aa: CASSILDRSEKLFF
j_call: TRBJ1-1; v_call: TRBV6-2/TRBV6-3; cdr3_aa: CASSFTGGRTRNTEAFF
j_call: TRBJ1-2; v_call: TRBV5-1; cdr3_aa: CASSLQAGNDGYTF
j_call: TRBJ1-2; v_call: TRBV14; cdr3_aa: CASSLDLFYGYTF
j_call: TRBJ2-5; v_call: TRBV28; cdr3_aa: CASSLGARGRETQYF
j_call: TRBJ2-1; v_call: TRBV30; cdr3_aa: CAWSVEGLAHNEQFF
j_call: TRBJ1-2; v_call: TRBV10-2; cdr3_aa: CASSENPDRYLGYTF
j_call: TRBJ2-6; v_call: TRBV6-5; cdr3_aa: CASKITVSGANVLTF
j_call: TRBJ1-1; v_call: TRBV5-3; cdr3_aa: CARSLGHMNTEAFF
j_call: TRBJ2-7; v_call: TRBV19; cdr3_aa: CASSSPGTSAGFYEQYF
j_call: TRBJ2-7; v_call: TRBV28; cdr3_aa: CATTIIGTTSYEQYF
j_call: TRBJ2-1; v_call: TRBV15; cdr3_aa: CATSPTREIINEQFF
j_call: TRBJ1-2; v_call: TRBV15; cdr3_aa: CATSMGQGRSHGYTF
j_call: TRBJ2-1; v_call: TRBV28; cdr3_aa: CASSSPGTGTYNEQFF
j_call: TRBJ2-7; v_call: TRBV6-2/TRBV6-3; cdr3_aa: CASSPMRLAESLEQYF
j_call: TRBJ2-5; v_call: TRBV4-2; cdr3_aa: CASSQDSETQYF
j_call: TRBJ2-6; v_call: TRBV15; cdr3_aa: CATSRDRGLVTGANVLTF
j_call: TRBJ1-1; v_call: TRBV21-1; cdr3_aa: CASSKRQGYTEAFF
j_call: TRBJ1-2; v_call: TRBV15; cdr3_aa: CATSSSYRGRGYGYTF
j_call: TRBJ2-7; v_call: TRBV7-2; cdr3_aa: CASSFGLAFEQYF
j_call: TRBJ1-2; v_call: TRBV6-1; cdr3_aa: CASSETVQVYGYTF